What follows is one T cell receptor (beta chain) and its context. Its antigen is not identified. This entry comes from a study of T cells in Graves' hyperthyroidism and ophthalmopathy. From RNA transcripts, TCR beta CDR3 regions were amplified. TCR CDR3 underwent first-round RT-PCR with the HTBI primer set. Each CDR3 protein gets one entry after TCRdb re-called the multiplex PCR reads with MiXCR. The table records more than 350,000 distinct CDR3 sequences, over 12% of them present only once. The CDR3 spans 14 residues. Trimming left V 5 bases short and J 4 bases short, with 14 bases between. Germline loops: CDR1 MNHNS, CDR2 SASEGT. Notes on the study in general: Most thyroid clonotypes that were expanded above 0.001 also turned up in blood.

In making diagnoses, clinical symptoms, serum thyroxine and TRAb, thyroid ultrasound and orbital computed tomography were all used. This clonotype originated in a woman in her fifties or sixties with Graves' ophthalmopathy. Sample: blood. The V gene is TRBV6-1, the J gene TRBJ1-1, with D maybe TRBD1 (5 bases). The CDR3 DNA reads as TGTGCCAGCAGTACCCGACCGGGGGGCACTGAAGCTTTCTTT. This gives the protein CASSTRPGGTEAFF.